This TCR beta chain was sequenced during a study of radiation and T cells in renal cell carcinoma (dated by TCRdb to the early 2020s). Context from the whole study: A total of 50 to 55 samples underwent TCR beta sequencing, made up of 26 tumors and about 27 peripheral blood samples. The final blood draw was performed at 4 weeks after radiation, at the same time as nephrectomy. In the 55 or so samples combined, around 3.7 million unique CDR3 nucleotide sequences were found, encoding 2.5 million or so unique CDR3 amino acid sequences. Overall study results and their limits: The single-armed trial design could not address effects of radiation dose or scheduling on the TCR repertoire. Tracking of blood repertoire dynamics stopped at about 4 weeks after treatment, with no follow-up past that point. No pretreatment tumor biopsies were available, so the baseline intratumoral presence of clonotypes could not be determined. In blood, the top tumor clonotypes increased from baseline to 2 weeks after radiation and then shrank by 4 weeks, which suggests a temporary expansion of tumor-resident clones.

According to the germline V gene, CDR1 reads ENHRY and CDR2 reads SYGVKD. The CDR3 contains 15 residues, cysteine and phenylalanine counted. The kept DNA is CDR3 alone, 45 bases in frame from the first base. The junction shows trimming of 4 bases on V and 5 bases on J, and the gene matches do not reach 10 bases of it. Notes on this clone: What this receptor recognizes is not known. Qualities for individual bases were not recorded, and no much larger clone is one base off.

TCR beta libraries were generated from genomic DNA with the immunoSEQ kit, following the manufacturer's recommendations. To prepare libraries, a first multiplex PCR with proprietary primers was run, followed by a second PCR that added unique barcodes, and a bead cleanup was done after each round. Each sample batch included a kit-provided positive control reaction and a negative control reaction. The final libraries underwent checking on an Agilent 4200 TapeStation D1000 ScreenTape, volumetric pooling, and quantification by qPCR. An Illumina NextSeq500 fitted with a MidOutput 150-cycle cartridge performed the sequencing, running 156 Read1 cycles and 15 Index1 cycles with the kit's custom primers. The pooled library was loaded at 0.85 to 1 pM, with a roughly 20% PhiX control spiked in. As for how the authors treated the data: Vendor-processed data were analyzed in R, and a clonotype was defined as all T cells sharing the same CDR3 nucleotide sequence. In the clone abundance analyses, frequencies were normalized to the 10,000 most abundant clones in each sample. Public T cell clones, which averaged fewer than five per sample, were removed prior to analysis. Tumor-enriched and baseline blood-enriched clonotypes were defined by at least a 32-fold difference in abundance between compartments. A beta-binomial differential abundance model was used to identify clonotypes that expanded or contracted between blood time points. Tumor-blood repertoire similarity was measured with the Baroni-Urbani and Buser coefficient, and groups were compared using two-tailed Wilcoxon tests in R. TCRdb obtained this table from immuneACCESS and retained in-frame rearrangements with V and J assigned. These tables miss some clones; where compared with another copy, unresolved V genes account for less than half of the shortfall, and the remainder is unexplained. D and trimming come from the DNA, and the V and J calls and clone size come from that table. For this sample the table gives approximately 83,000 clones, of which around four fifths were detected only once. Roughly 8.8% of the sample belongs to the ten largest clones.

The time point label, as the study defines it: blood 4 weeks post-SBRT, at nephrectomy. The sample's treatment or condition, from its label and the paper: 15 Gy SBRT to primary tumor, nephrectomy 4 weeks later. The samples were drawn from a clinical trial, where primary renal cell carcinomas were treated with 15 Gy of stereotactic body radiation therapy and then removed by nephrectomy 4 weeks afterward. To follow tumor-enriched clonotypes, peripheral blood was collected serially from radiation-treated patients at baseline and again at 2 weeks and 4 weeks after SBRT. All patients had renal cell carcinoma with clear cell pathology. Genomic DNA for TCR sequencing was prepared using the QIAamp DNA Blood Mini Kit (Qiagen). The analyses included just those samples that passed every quality control check.

The source was blood, collected from a patient whose treatment included radiotherapy and nephrectomy. This receptor was taken from a man aged 50 to 60 with renal cell carcinoma. The chain couples TRBV10-3 to TRBJ2-5; 7 of the junction bases match TRBD2. The nucleotide sequence is given as TGTGCCATCAGTGGAGCGGGACCACTGGGGGAGACCCAGTACTTC. It translates as CAISGAGPLGETQYF.